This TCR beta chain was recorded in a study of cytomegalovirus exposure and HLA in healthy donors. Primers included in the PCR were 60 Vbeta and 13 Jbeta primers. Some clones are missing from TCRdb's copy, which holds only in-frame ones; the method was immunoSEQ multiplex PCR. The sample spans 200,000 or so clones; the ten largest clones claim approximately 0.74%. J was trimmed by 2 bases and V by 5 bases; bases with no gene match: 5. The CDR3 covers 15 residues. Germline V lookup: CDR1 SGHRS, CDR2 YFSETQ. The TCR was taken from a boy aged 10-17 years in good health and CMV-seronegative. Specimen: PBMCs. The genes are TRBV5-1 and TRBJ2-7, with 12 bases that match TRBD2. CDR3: CASRLRTSGAYEQYF. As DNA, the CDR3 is TGCGCCAGCAGGTTAAGGACTAGCGGGGCCTACGAGCAGTACTTC. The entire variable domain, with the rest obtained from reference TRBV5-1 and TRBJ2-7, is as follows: KAGVTQTPRYLIKTRGQQVTLSCSPISGHRSVSWYQQTPGQGLQFLFEYFSETQRNKGNFPGRFSGRQFSNSRSEMNVSTLELGDSALYLCASRLRTSGAYEQYFGPGTRLTVT.